This T cell receptor beta chain appears in the sequencing data of a study of blood T cells in healthy people across ages. Study observations and caveats: Greater diversity and more naive CD4+ cells were seen in long-lived donors than in aged donors.

A word on this clonotype: What it binds is not known.

Next came a second PCR, run for about 6 to 12 cycles, which used a sample-barcoded 5' primer along with a J-beta primer mix. TCRdb redid the calling of the 5' RACE reads with MiXCR, one entry per CDR3 protein. Among 850,000 to 1,100,000 distinct CDR3 sequences listed, less than 45% were seen once. PBMCs numbering at least 6 million were isolated per sample. The CDR3 totals 14 residues. Trimming took 2 bases from V and 7 from J, leaving 14 bases between them. V gene TRBV12-3 or TRBV12-4 combines with J gene TRBJ1-1, with D maybe TRBD1 (6 bases). Sequencing was carried out using blood. The TCR sequence derives from a man aged 18-30 years in good health. The CDR3 nucleotides are TGTGCCAGCAGTTTACGGGGGGCGCAGGGTGAAGCTTTCTTT. Amino acid sequence: CASSLRGAQGEAFF.